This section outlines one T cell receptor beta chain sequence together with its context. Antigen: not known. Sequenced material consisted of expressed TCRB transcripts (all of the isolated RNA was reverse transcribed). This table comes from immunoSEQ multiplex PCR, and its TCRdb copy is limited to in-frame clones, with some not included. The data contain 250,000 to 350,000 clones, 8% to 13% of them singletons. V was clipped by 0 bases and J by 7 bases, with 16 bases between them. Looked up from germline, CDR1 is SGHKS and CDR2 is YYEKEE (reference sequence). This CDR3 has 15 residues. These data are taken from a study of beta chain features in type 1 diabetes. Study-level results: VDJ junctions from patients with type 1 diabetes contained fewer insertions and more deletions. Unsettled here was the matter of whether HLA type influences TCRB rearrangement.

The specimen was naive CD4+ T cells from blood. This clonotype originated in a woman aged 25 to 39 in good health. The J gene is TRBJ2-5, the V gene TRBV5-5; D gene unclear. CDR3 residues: CASSLVPYIQATQYF. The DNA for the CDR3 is TGTGCCAGCAGCTTGGTACCGTACATCCAGGCGACCCAGTACTTC.